A single sample is the source of the 27 T cell receptor beta chains below, sequenced in a study of graft-versus-host responses after intestinal transplantation. These receptors have no known antigen. Here immunoSEQ multiplex PCR was the method, and the copy in TCRdb shows in-frame clones only, minus some. The data show some 90,000 clones, around 90% seen once. Sequenced material: unstimulated CD4+ T cells sorted from spleen or lymph node cells, taken before intestinal transplant. These receptors were taken from a human donor who received an intestinal transplant.

This chain connects TRBV2 to TRBJ2-2, with 10 bases fitting TRBD1. The germline gives CDR1 SNHLY, CDR2 FYNNEI. V shed 6 bases, J shed 5 bases, and the junction held 12 bases outside the gene matches. This CDR3 spans 17 amino acids. CDR3 nucleotide sequence: TGTGCCAGCAGCTTGGACAGGGGGTTCCTAGGAACCGGGGAGCTGTTTTTT. This codes for CASSLDRGFLGTGELFF. Supplemented by reference TRBV2 and TRBJ2-2, the full variable domain reads EPEVTQTPSHQVTQMGQEVILRCVPISNHLYFYWYRQILGQKVEFLVSFYNNEISEKSEIFDDQFSVERPDGSNFTLKIRSTKLEDSAMYFCASSLDRGFLGTGELFFGEGSRLTVL.

This rearrangement joins TRBV5-1 to TRBJ2-2, with 8 bases identical to TRBD1. This CDR3 is built from 14 residues. Germline assignment: CDR1 SGHRS and CDR2 YFSETQ. The V and J ends lost 6 bases and 4 bases, in that order; junction bases with no gene match: 5. The CDR3 here is CASTRTGGTGELFF. The CDR3, as DNA: TGCGCCAGCACCCGAACAGGGGGCACCGGGGAGCTGTTTTTT.

The gene calls are TRBV6-5 and TRBJ1-2, with D tentatively TRBD1 (5 bases). V was shortened by 4 bases and J by 0 bases, with 15 bases between the two germline ends. The CDR3 is 16 residues long. Germline V lookup: CDR1 MNHEY, CDR2 SVGAGI. The CDR3 spells CASSSHRDSTNYGYTF. The CDR3 nucleotides are TGTGCCAGCAGTTCGCACCGGGACTCAACTAACTATGGCTACACCTTC.

The chain links TRBV28 to TRBJ2-7, with a tentative D call TRBD1 (6 bases). V lost 6 bases and J lost 5, with 14 bases in between. Germline CDR1 MDHEN, CDR2 SYDVKM. The CDR3 is made up of 13 amino acids. CDR3 nucleotides: TGTGCCAGCAGACACCCGGGACATAACGAGCAGTACTTC. It codes for CASRHPGHNEQYF.

This rearrangement joins TRBV11-3 to TRBJ2-2; 8 nucleotides match TRBD2. J gave up 9 bases and V 6 bases, and 6 bases lay outside the gene matches. Germline CDR1 is SGHNT and CDR2 is YENEEA. The CDR3 length is 13 residues. The CDR3 loop is CASSRSGARELFF. The DNA of the CDR3 is TGTGCCAGCAGTCGTAGCGGGGCCAGGGAGCTGTTTTTT.

The CDR3 loop is CASSRKGGDGYTF. The DNA of the CDR3 is TGTGCCAGCAGCCGAAAGGGGGGGGATGGCTACACCTTC. J is TRBJ1-2 and V is TRBV5-4, with a possible D match to TRBD1 (6 bases). The ends were cut back, 4 bases at V and 6 bases at J, with 13 bases in the middle. Germline lookup yields CDR1 SGHNT and CDR2 YYREEE (reference sequence). The CDR3 loop spans 13 amino acids.

This clone came up a few times. The gene calls are TRBV10-3 and TRBJ2-7; 8 nucleotides agree with TRBD2. V was pared by 11 bases and J by 3 bases, with 3 bases of the junction left unmatched. Germline lookup yields CDR1 ENHRY and CDR2 SYGVKD. The CDR3 spans 11 residues. CDR3 nucleotide sequence: TGTGCCCTCGGGGGGGGCTACGAGCAGTACTTC. The encoded protein is CALGGGYEQYF.

The gene calls are TRBV19 and TRBJ1-3, with 8 bases identical to TRBD1. Germline values: CDR1 LNHDA, CDR2 SQIVND (reference sequence). CDR3 length: 16 residues. J gave up 4 bases and V 3 bases, and 8 bases lay outside the gene matches. DNA for the CDR3: TGTGCCAGTAGTATGAGGACAGGGCTTTTCGGAAACACCATATATTTT. As protein: CASSMRTGLFGNTIYF.

This chain joins TRBV10-3 and TRBJ2-7, with D perhaps matching TRBD1 (7 bases). The V and J ends lost 5 bases and 1 base respectively, with 12 bases between them. The germline V gene encodes CDR1 ENHRY and CDR2 SYGVKD. The CDR3 has 14 residues. The CDR3 DNA follows: TGTGCCATCAGTAAGACAGGGACTTCCTACGAGCAGTACTTC. Translation gives CAISKTGTSYEQYF.

V gene TRBV19 combines with J gene TRBJ2-2; perhaps TRBD2 as D (6 bases). Deletions cut 5 bases from V and 5 bases from J, with 18 bases between. The CDR3 sequence is 16 residues long. CDR1 LNHDA and CDR2 SQIVND come from the germline V gene (reference sequence). The CDR3 spells CASSGGGGARTGELFF. The CDR3 DNA is TGTGCCAGTAGTGGGGGTGGAGGGGCGAGGACCGGGGAGCTGTTTTTT. The variable domain in full, with the rest retrieved from reference TRBV19 and TRBJ2-2, is DGGITQSPKYLFRKEGQNVTLSCEQNLNHDAMYWYRQDPGQGLRLIYYSQIVNDFQKGDIAEGYSVSREKKESFPLTVTSAQKNPTAFYLCASSGGGGARTGELFFGEGSRLTVL.

The chain combines TRBV20-1 with TRBJ1-2, with a possible D match to TRBD1 (6 bases). Germline V CDR1 and CDR2: DFQATT, SNEGSKA (reference sequence). The CDR3 extends over 11 amino acids. The V end was cut by 6 bases, the J end by 8 bases, with 13 bases between. The CDR3 region is CSAPTGFGYTF. DNA for the CDR3: TGCAGTGCCCCGACAGGATTCGGCTACACCTTC.

This sequence joins TRBV29-1 and TRBJ2-2; D possibly corresponds to TRBD2 (6 bases). V lost 3 bases, J lost 2 bases, and 10 bases lay in between. Germline assignment: CDR1 SQVTM and CDR2 ANQGSEA. The CDR3 has 14 residues. In nucleotides, the CDR3 is TGCAGCGTTGACGGGGGATTAAACACCGGGGAGCTGTTTTTT. As protein: CSVDGGLNTGELFF.

The gene calls are TRBV19 and TRBJ1-5; TRBD1 is a possible D gene (6 bases). Germline values: CDR1 LNHDA, CDR2 SQIVND (reference sequence). The length of the CDR3 is 16 residues. V was trimmed by 1 base and J by 6 bases, leaving 16 bases between them. The CDR3 loop reads CASSIVFSRGAQPQHF. CDR3 DNA: TGTGCCAGTAGTATAGTTTTTAGCAGGGGAGCTCAGCCCCAGCATTTT. Filled out from reference TRBV19 and TRBJ1-5, the complete variable domain reads DGGITQSPKYLFRKEGQNVTLSCEQNLNHDAMYWYRQDPGQGLRLIYYSQIVNDFQKGDIAEGYSVSREKKESFPLTVTSAQKNPTAFYLCASSIVFSRGAQPQHFGDGTRLSIL.

The CDR3, as DNA: TGCGCCAGCAGCCAAGACAGGGGTACTGGAAACACCATATATTTT. Translating it yields CASSQDRGTGNTIYF. The chain uses TRBV4-1 and TRBJ1-3, with D perhaps matching TRBD1 (6 bases). V was trimmed by 0 bases and J by 2 bases, leaving 8 bases between them. Looked up from germline, CDR1 is MGHRA and CDR2 is YSYEKL. This CDR3 has 15 residues.

This chain links TRBV7-6 with TRBJ2-3; TRBD2 agrees at 8 bases. Per the germline V gene, CDR1 is SGHVS and CDR2 is FNYEAQ. The CDR3 covers 17 residues. Trimming cost V 5 bases and J 0 bases; bases outside gene matches: 10. In nucleotides, the CDR3 is TGTGCCAGCAGCCCGTCCACTAGCGGACCTAGCACAGATACGCAGTATTTT. It is translated as CASSPSTSGPSTDTQYF.

The J gene is TRBJ2-7, the V gene TRBV7-6; 11 bases map to TRBD2. Germline lookup yields CDR1 SGHVS and CDR2 FNYEAQ. The V segment lost 1 base and the J segment 0 bases; nucleotides outside the gene matches: 8. The CDR3 spans 18 residues. The CDR3 here is CASSLVRASGGNSYEQYF. The CDR3 bases are TGTGCCAGCAGCTTAGTTAGGGCTAGCGGGGGGAACTCCTACGAGCAGTACTTC.

The chain employs TRBV4-1 and TRBJ1-2; TRBD1 agrees at 9 bases. With 4 bases clipped from V and 3 bases from J, the junction kept 3 bases outside the gene matches. Looked up from germline, CDR1 is MGHRA and CDR2 is YSYEKL. This CDR3 has 14 residues. The DNA of the CDR3 is TGCGCCAGCAGCCGGGGACAGGGTGACTATGGCTACACCTTC. It encodes CASSRGQGDYGYTF.

This chain links TRBV5-1 with TRBJ2-5, with 7 bases fitting TRBD1. The germline CDR1 and CDR2 sequences are SGHRS and YFSETQ. With 5 bases clipped from V and 2 bases from J, the junction kept 6 bases outside the gene matches. The CDR3 has 14 amino acids. The CDR3 coding sequence is TGCGCCAGCAGGAGGACAGGCGCTCAAGAGACCCAGTACTTC. Encoded protein: CASRRTGAQETQYF.

The chain joins TRBV6-5 to TRBJ2-7; 9 positions match TRBD2. Germline V gene sequence: CDR1 MNHEY, CDR2 SVGAGI. Trimming at V came to 5 bases and at J to 2 bases, leaving 4 bases not matched to a gene. CDR3 length equals 14 residues. The CDR3 region has the DNA TGTGCCAGCAGTAAAGCGGGGGGAGCCTACGAGCAGTACTTC. Amino acids: CASSKAGGAYEQYF.

The chain links TRBV10-3 to TRBJ2-3; D gene unclear. The CDR3 length is 11 residues. The germline V gene encodes CDR1 ENHRY and CDR2 SYGVKD. V was trimmed by 10 bases and J by 4 bases, leaving 9 bases between them. The CDR3 loop is CATAVADTQYF. The CDR3 DNA reads as TGTGCCACCGCGGTCGCAGATACGCAGTATTTT.

The gene calls are TRBV5-1 and TRBJ2-7; 10 nucleotides agree with TRBD2. The CDR3 spans 15 residues. Trimming cost V 1 base and J 5 bases; bases outside gene matches: 6. Germline CDR1 and CDR2: SGHRS and YFSETQ. The CDR3 here is CASSLLASGGHEQYF. The CDR3, as DNA: TGCGCCAGCAGCTTGCTGGCTAGCGGGGGCCACGAGCAGTACTTC.

The genes are TRBV2 and TRBJ1-5, with 7 positions matching TRBD1. The CDR3 is made up of 15 amino acids. Germline CDR1 SNHLY, CDR2 FYNNEI. J was trimmed by 8 bases and V by 5 bases; bases with no gene match: 12. The CDR3 spells CASSSDRSDWEPQHF. The CDR3 DNA follows: TGTGCCAGCAGTTCGGACAGGTCCGATTGGGAGCCCCAGCATTTT.

The rearrangement joins TRBV5-6 to TRBJ2-1, with D unclear. This CDR3 spans 15 amino acids. Germline V gene sequence: CDR1 SGHDT, CDR2 YYEEEE. Trimming left V 1 base short and J 8 bases short, with 16 bases between. CDR3 protein: CASSLILDIEHEQFF. In DNA, the CDR3 is TGTGCCAGCAGCTTGATTTTAGACATTGAACATGAGCAGTTCTTC.

The J gene is TRBJ2-7, the V gene TRBV6-5, with 13 bases lining up with TRBD2. The CDR3 extends over 14 amino acids. V was pared by 6 bases and J by 3 bases, with 2 bases of the junction left unmatched. Germline-derived CDR1 and CDR2 are MNHEY and SVGAGI. Written as DNA, the CDR3 is TGTGCCAGCAGCCGACTAGCGGGGGGCTACGAGCAGTACTTC. Its protein is CASSRLAGGYEQYF.

This chain joins TRBV7-9 and TRBJ1-1, with 7 positions matching TRBD1. CDR1 is SEHNR and CDR2 is FQNEAQ in the germline V gene (reference sequence). The ends lost 5 bases at V and 1 base at J; junction bases unmatched: 4. The CDR3 consists of 14 residues. The CDR3 region is CASSTRQGNTEAFF. The CDR3 DNA follows: TGTGCCAGCAGCACTAGACAGGGGAACACTGAAGCTTTCTTT.

The chain links TRBV6-5 to TRBJ1-2; D remains ambiguous. The CDR3 has 14 amino acids. V lost 6 bases, J lost 4 bases, and 15 bases lay in between. CDR1 is MNHEY, CDR2 SVGAGI, per germline. The DNA for the CDR3 is TGTGCCAGCAGCCACGTTGTGGGAGGCTATGGCTACACCTTC. Translated: CASSHVVGGYGYTF.

Concerning this clone itself: One end of the junction is discordant with germline, which a read error may explain. The V and J genes are TRBV6-6 and TRBJ1-1; the D gene is possibly TRBD1 (5 bases). CDR3 length: 14 residues. Germline lookup yields CDR1 MNHNY and CDR2 SVGAGI (reference sequence). The CDR3 bases are TGTGCCAGCACGGGCAGGGCTATGAACACTGAAGCCTTCTTT. As protein: CASTGRAMNTEAFF.